These T cell receptor beta chains were read from a single sample in a study of blood T cell repertoires in COVID-19. The assay was immunoSEQ multiplex PCR, and TCRdb's table has in-frame clones only and misses some. Altogether approximately 250,000 clones are present, 83% being singletons, with the ten largest covering roughly 5%. The sequencing sample was made of peripheral blood. The receptors were sampled from a human donor in a cohort sampled during active COVID-19. Each CDR3 is given with its conserved first and last residue. Fields, in order: D gene, clone size, V gene, J gene, CDR3 DNA, CDR3 protein. A D gene is named only where the DNA matches it firmly. Size is stated for part of the rows, as once, few or many counts, or as a class when the clone is expanded.

-	few	TRBV27	TRBJ2-7	TGTGCCAGCAGTTTAAAACAGAACCCCTACGAGCAGTACTTC	CASSLKQNPYEQYF
-	-	TRBV7-2	TRBJ2-1	TGTGCCAGCAGCTATATTGGACAGAATGAGCAGTTCTTC	CASSYIGQNEQFF
-	-	TRBV11-2	TRBJ1-4	TGTGCCACCCAGAGGGGCGGGGGCGAAAAACTGTTTTTT	CATQRGGGEKLFF
TRBD1	once	TRBV25-1	TRBJ1-1	TGTGCCAGCAGTCCAGCCGGGACAGCAGCTGAAGCTTTCTTT	CASSPAGTAAEAFF
-	-	TRBV7-3	TRBJ1-3	TGTGCCAGCAGCTTAAGGGGAGAGGACACCATATATTTT	CASSLRGEDTIYF
-	-	TRBV6-1	TRBJ1-2	TGTGCCAGCAGTGACCCCGGTTTCTATGACTATGGCTACACCTTC	CASSDPGFYDYGYTF
-	once	TRBV7-8	TRBJ2-7	TGTGCCAGCAGCTTAGATCCCTCCGGGCAGTACTTC	CASSLDPSGQYF
TRBD1	-	TRBV15	TRBJ1-4	TGTGCCACCCGGACAGGCTCTAATGAAAAACTGTTTTTT	CATRTGSNEKLFF
-	-	TRBV19	TRBJ1-2	TGTGCCAGTAGTACCAGAAGACTACACGTCTATGGCTACACCTTC	CASSTRRLHVYGYTF
TRBD1	-	TRBV7-2	TRBJ1-6	TGTGCCAGCAGCTTAGGGGGACAGGGCGATATGGATTCACCCCTCCACTTT	CASSLGGQGDMDSPLHF
TRBD1	-	TRBV11-3	TRBJ2-7	TGTGCCAGCAGTCCAAATACAGGGGCCGGGGAGCAGTACTTC	CASSPNTGAGEQYF
-	few	TRBV15	TRBJ1-1	TGTGCCACCAGCAGAGATTTACTTCCTGAAGCTTTCTTT	CATSRDLLPEAFF
-	-	TRBV28	TRBJ2-2	TGTGCCAGCAGTCCCGGGACTTTAAACACCGGGGAGCTGTTTTTT	CASSPGTLNTGELFF
TRBD1	-	TRBV5-4	TRBJ2-2	TGTGCCAGCAGCTTTAACAGGGGTTCCGGGGAGCTGTTTTTT	CASSFNRGSGELFF
TRBD1	once	TRBV4-1	TRBJ1-1	TGCGCCAGCAGCCAATCTTTAGGGGGCGCGAACACTGAAGCTTTCTTT	CASSQSLGGANTEAFF
-	-	TRBV27	TRBJ2-7	TGTGCCAGCAGTTTAAATCCCCCGACGCTAGCCAGCTCCTACGAGCAGTACTTC	CASSLNPPTLASSYEQYF
-	-	TRBV6-5	TRBJ2-7	TGTGCCAGCAGTCGCCGGAGAGACGGCGAGCAGTACTTC	CASSRRRDGEQYF
TRBD2	-	TRBV7-2	TRBJ2-2	TGTGCCAGCAGCCAACGGGCTAGCGGGATTAACACCGGGGAGCTGTTTTTT	CASSQRASGINTGELFF
-	-	TRBV9	TRBJ1-1	TGTGCCAGCAGCGTAGCCCGGGGGGGCACTGAAGCTTTCTTT	CASSVARGGTEAFF
TRBD1	-	TRBV7-9	TRBJ2-7	TGTGCCAGCAGCTTAGGACAGGGGGACACCTACGAGCAGTACTTC	CASSLGQGDTYEQYF
TRBD1	few	TRBV11-3	TRBJ2-2	TGTGCCAGCAGCTCTCCCGGGACAGCGCAACCCCCTTCCACCGGGGAGCTGTTTTTT	CASSSPGTAQPPSTGELFF
TRBD1	-	TRBV3-1/TRBV3-2	TRBJ1-4	TGTGCCAGCAGCCCCGGGACAGGGAATGAAAAACTGTTTTTT	CASSPGTGNEKLFF
-	-	TRBV28	TRBJ1-5	TGTGCCAGCAGTCACCAGCCCAGGCCAAAGGATCAGCCCCAGCATTTT	CASSHQPRPKDQPQHF
TRBD1	-	TRBV25-1	TRBJ2-7	TGTGCCAGCAGTGAAGACAGGGGTTTAAGCTACGAGCAGTACTTC	CASSEDRGLSYEQYF
-	-	TRBV6-5	TRBJ2-7	TGTGCCAGCTCAAGAGGGGGCTCCTACGAGCAGTACTTC	CASSRGGSYEQYF
TRBD1	-	TRBV10-3	TRBJ2-2	TGTGCCATCAGTGAGAATCTCGGACAGGGGGCGCTTGGCACCGGGGAGCTGTTTTTT	CAISENLGQGALGTGELFF
TRBD2	-	TRBV9	TRBJ2-7	TGTGCCAGCAGCCCGAGCGGGAACTCCTACGAGCAGTACTTC	CASSPSGNSYEQYF
-	-	TRBV6-6	TRBJ2-1	TGTGCCAGCAGCAAAGTGGATGACGGGGGATACAATGAGCAGTTCTTC	CASSKVDDGGYNEQFF
TRBD1	-	TRBV19	TRBJ1-2	TGTGCCAGTAGTGCGGGACAGTTTTCTTTTGGCTACACCTTC	CASSAGQFSFGYTF
-	few	TRBV15	TRBJ1-2	TGTGCCACCAGCAGACCCGACAGAAGAATAAACTATGGCTACACCTTC	CATSRPDRRINYGYTF
-	-	TRBV4-1	TRBJ2-7	TGCGCCAGCAGCCAAGATGGGCAGCGGTCCTACGAGCAGTACTTC	CASSQDGQRSYEQYF
-	-	TRBV25-1	TRBJ2-1	TGTGCCAGCAGTGAATATAAAAAGCCTGAGCAGTTCTTC	CASSEYKKPEQFF
TRBD1	-	TRBV7-6	TRBJ1-1	TGTGCCAGCAGCCCTCGGCCCGGACAGGTAGATACTGAAGCTTTCTTT	CASSPRPGQVDTEAFF
TRBD2	-	TRBV18	TRBJ2-3	TGTGCCAGCTCACCACCAGCTAGCGGGAGGGATACGCAGTATTTT	CASSPPASGRDTQYF
-	-	TRBV2	TRBJ1-2	TGTGCCAGTCACAGGAATCATGGAACGGGCTACACCTTC	CASHRNHGTGYTF
-	-	TRBV10-3	TRBJ2-2	TGTGCCATCAGTGGGGGGGACGCGTTAAGCGGGGAGCTGTTTTTT	CAISGGDALSGELFF
-	-	TRBV11-2	TRBJ2-3	TGTGCCAGCAGCCCAGGGCATTCCCTTTCAGATACGCAGTATTTT	CASSPGHSLSDTQYF
TRBD1	-	TRBV6-5	TRBJ1-2	TGTGCCAGCAGCGATGCCGGGACAGATTTCTATGGCTACACCTTC	CASSDAGTDFYGYTF
-	-	TRBV7-2	TRBJ1-1	TGTGCCAGCAGCGTTTTTCGGGGTTTGGCCACTGAAGCTTTCTTT	CASSVFRGLATEAFF
TRBD2	-	TRBV9	TRBJ2-3	TGTGCCAGCAGCATTAGCGGGAGGGCGGAGAGTACGCAGTATTTT	CASSISGRAESTQYF